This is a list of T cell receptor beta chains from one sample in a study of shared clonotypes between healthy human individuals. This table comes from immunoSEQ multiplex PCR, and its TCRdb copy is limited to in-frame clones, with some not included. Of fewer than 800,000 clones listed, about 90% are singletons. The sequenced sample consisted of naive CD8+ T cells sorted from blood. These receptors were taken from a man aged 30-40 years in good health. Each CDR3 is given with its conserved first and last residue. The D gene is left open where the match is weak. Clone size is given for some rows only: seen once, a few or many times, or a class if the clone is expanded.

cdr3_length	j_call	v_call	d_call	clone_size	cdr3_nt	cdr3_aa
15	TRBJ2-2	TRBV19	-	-	TGTGCCAGTAGTATAGAAACGTCAGCCACCGGGGAGCTGTTTTTT	CASSIETSATGELFF
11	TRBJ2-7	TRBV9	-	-	TGTGCCAGCGGCAGTATCAGCGAGCAGTACTTC	CASGSISEQYF
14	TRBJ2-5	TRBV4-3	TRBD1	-	TGCGCCAGCAGCCTGGACAGGGAGCAAGAGACCCAGTACTTC	CASSLDREQETQYF
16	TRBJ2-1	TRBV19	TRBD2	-	TGTGCCAGTAGTCCGACTAGCGGGAGGGCCGGAGGTGAGCAGTTCTTC	CASSPTSGRAGGEQFF
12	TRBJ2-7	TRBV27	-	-	TGTGCCAGCAGACAGGGTTACTACGAGCAGTACTTC	CASRQGYYEQYF
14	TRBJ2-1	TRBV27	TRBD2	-	TGTGCCAGCAGTTCAGCCGGGACTAGCAATGAGCAGTTCTTC	CASSSAGTSNEQFF
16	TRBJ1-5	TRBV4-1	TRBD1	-	TGCGCCAGCAGCCAGGAACCCGGGACAGGGATACAGCCCCAGCATTTT	CASSQEPGTGIQPQHF
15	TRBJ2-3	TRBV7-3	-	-	TGTGCCAGCAGCTTAACGGGACTTAGCACAGATACGCAGTATTTT	CASSLTGLSTDTQYF
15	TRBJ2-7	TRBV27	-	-	TGTGCCAGCAGTTTATCGCGGGCAGGGGACTACGAGCAGTACTTC	CASSLSRAGDYEQYF
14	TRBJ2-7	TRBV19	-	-	TGTGCCAGTAGCTTCAGGGGTGGGTACTACGAGCAGTACTTC	CASSFRGGYYEQYF
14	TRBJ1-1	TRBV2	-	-	TGTGCCAGCAGGGGCCCGACAGGGAACACTGAAGCTTTCTTT	CASRGPTGNTEAFF
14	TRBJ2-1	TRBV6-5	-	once	TGTGCCAGCAGTAGGGAAGGGATCGTCGATGAGCAGTTCTTC	CASSREGIVDEQFF
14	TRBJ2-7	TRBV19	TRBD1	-	TGTGCCAGTAGTATAGGGACAGGATACTACGAGCAGTACTTC	CASSIGTGYYEQYF
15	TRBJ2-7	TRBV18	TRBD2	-	TGTGCCAGCTCACCGCGACTAGCGGAGCAATACGAGCAGTACTTC	CASSPRLAEQYEQYF
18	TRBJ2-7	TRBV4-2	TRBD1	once	TGTGCCAGCAGCCAAGACGGGATTGCGGGACAGGGAGGCTACGAGCAGTACTTC	CASSQDGIAGQGGYEQYF
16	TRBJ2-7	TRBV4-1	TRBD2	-	TGCGCCAGCAGCCAAGAAGCGACTAGCGTAACCTACGAGCAGTACTTC	CASSQEATSVTYEQYF
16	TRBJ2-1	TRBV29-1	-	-	TGCAGCGTTGAATGGGCAGGCAAGGAAGCCTACAATGAGCAGTTCTTC	CSVEWAGKEAYNEQFF
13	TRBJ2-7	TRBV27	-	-	TGTGCCAGCAGTCCCGTGCGCTCCTACGAGCAGTACTTC	CASSPVRSYEQYF
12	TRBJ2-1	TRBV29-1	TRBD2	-	TGCAGCGCCTGGGGACTATACAATGAGCAGTTCTTC	CSAWGLYNEQFF
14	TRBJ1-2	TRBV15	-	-	TGTGCCACCGGGAGCATGGGGTCTGGCTATGGCTACACCTTC	CATGSMGSGYGYTF
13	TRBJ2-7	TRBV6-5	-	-	TGTGCCAGCAGTTACCGGGACGTCTACGAGCAGTACTTC	CASSYRDVYEQYF
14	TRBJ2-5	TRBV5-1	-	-	TGCGCCAGCAGCTTGGGGCTAGCAGGCGAGACCCAGTACTTC	CASSLGLAGETQYF
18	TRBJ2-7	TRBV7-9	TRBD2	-	TGTGCCAGCAGCTTCCTAGGGGTCACTAGCGGTCCCTCCTACGAGCAGTACTTC	CASSFLGVTSGPSYEQYF
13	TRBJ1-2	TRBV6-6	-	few	TGTGCCAGCGAGGAGCTTGATGACTATGGCTACACCTTC	CASEELDDYGYTF
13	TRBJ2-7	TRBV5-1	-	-	TGCGCCAGCAGGGATCCAATTTCCTACGAGCAGTACTTC	CASRDPISYEQYF
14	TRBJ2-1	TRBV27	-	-	TGTGCCAGCAGTAAAGCTTGGAGCTACAATGAGCAGTTCTTC	CASSKAWSYNEQFF
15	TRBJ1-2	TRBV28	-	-	TGTGCCAGCAGTACCCTGGGCCTCGCTAACTATGGCTACACCTTC	CASSTLGLANYGYTF
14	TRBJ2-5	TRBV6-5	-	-	TGTGCCAGCAGTTACGACCCGAAGGGCCTGGCCCAGTACTTC	CASSYDPKGLAQYF
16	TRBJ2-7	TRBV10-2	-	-	TGCGCCAGCAGGGATCCCCTAGGTTTCAGCTCCTACGAGCAGTACTTC	CASRDPLGFSSYEQYF
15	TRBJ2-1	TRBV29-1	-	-	TGCAGCGTTGACTGGGAGGACTACTCCTACAATGAGCAGTTCTTC	CSVDWEDYSYNEQFF
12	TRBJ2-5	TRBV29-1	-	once	TGCAGCGTCCCCGACAGCCTAGGGACCCAGTACTTC	CSVPDSLGTQYF
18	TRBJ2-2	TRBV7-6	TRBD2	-	TGTGCCAGCAGCCCGGGTCTAGCGGGAGTAGAAGGGACCGGGGAGCTGTTTTTT	CASSPGLAGVEGTGELFF
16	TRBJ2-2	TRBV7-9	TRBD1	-	TGTGCCAGCAGCACACGACAGGGGGCAGGTACCGGGGAGCTGTTTTTT	CASSTRQGAGTGELFF
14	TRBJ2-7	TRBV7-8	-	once	TGTGCCAGCAGCTTACCCGGCCAGCTCTACGAGCAGTACTTC	CASSLPGQLYEQYF
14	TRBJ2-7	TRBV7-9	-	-	TGTGCCAGCAGTACTACAGAGACGAGCTACGAGCAGTACTTC	CASSTTETSYEQYF
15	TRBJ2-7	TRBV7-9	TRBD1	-	TGTGCCAGCAGCTCATCCGGGACAGGGGCTCGCGAGCAGTACTTC	CASSSSGTGAREQYF
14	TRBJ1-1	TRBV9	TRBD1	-	TGTGCCAGCAACAAACAGGGGTCGAACACTGAAGCTTTCTTT	CASNKQGSNTEAFF
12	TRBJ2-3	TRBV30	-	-	TGTGCCTCCTACGGGGGCACAGATACGCAGTATTTT	CASYGGTDTQYF